The clone carrying this TCR beta chain was recorded once. Antigen: not known. It was with 60 Vbeta and 13 Jbeta primers that the PCR ran. Profiled with immunoSEQ multiplex PCR; TCRdb holds only in-frame clones, not every one. The sample lists under 200,000 clones; under 70% were seen once. The data are from a study of cytomegalovirus exposure and HLA in healthy donors. Broader study findings: In a later analysis, at a false discovery rate of 0.05, 17,000 or so TCR beta sequences matched HLA alleles. In an earlier analysis, in some 540 donors, most V segments appeared productive either ~90% or ~30% of the time. Versus the approximately 700-donor mean, an Asian-associated ancestry cluster reportedly showed fewer N-insertions in a later analysis. Rare TCR sequences dominated, though some public TCRs recurred in many donors.

Sequencing was carried out using PBMCs. This TCR came from a woman aged 40 to 49 in good health and CMV-seropositive.

The CDR3 loop is CASRRPGQGYGYTF. Here the CDR3 DNA reads TGTGCCAGCAGACGGCCGGGACAAGGGTATGGCTACACCTTC. V usage is TRBV6-5 and J usage is TRBJ1-2; D might be TRBD1 (6 bases). V dropped 6 bases and J dropped 5 bases, with 16 bases sitting between them. Per the germline V gene, CDR1 is MNHEY and CDR2 is SVGAGI. This CDR3 comprises 14 residues.